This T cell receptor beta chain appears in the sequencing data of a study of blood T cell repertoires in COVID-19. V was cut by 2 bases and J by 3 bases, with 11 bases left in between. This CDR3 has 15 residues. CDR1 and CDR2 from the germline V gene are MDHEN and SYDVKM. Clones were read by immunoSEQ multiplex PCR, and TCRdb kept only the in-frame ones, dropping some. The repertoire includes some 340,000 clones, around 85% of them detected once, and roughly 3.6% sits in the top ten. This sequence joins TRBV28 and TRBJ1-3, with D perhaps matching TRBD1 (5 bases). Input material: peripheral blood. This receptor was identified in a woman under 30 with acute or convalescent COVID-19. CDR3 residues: CASSLVGRGGNTIYF. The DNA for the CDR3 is TGTGCCAGCAGTTTAGTGGGGAGGGGTGGAAACACCATATATTTT.